One and the same sample provided the 18 T cell receptor beta chains below, sequenced in a study of long-term antiretroviral therapy in people with HIV. Runs used v3.0 of the immunoSEQ assay and were done at survey level. Some clones are missing from TCRdb's copy, which holds only in-frame ones; the method was immunoSEQ multiplex PCR. The table records about 28,000 clones, roughly nine tenths of them present only once. The sample was unsorted PBMCs, taken 2 years after starting antiretroviral therapy. The receptors were gathered from a man between 50 and 59 years old with HIV.

This rearrangement joins TRBV19 to TRBJ1-2; possibly TRBD1 for D (6 bases). V lost 3 bases, J lost 3 bases, and 20 bases lay in between. This CDR3 contains 17 residues. Germline lookup yields CDR1 LNHDA and CDR2 SQIVND (reference sequence). The CDR3: CASSMETGPKWDYGYTF. Written as DNA, the CDR3 is TGTGCCAGTAGTATGGAAACAGGGCCAAAGTGGGACTATGGCTACACCTTC.

The chain joins TRBV6-5 to TRBJ2-1; a possible D gene is TRBD2 (5 bases). The CDR3 consists of 14 residues. Germline values: CDR1 MNHEY, CDR2 SVGAGI. V was pared by 5 bases and J by 0 bases, with 8 bases between. CDR3 loop: CASSVGNSYNEQFF. The CDR3 DNA reads as TGTGCCAGCAGTGTCGGGAACTCCTACAATGAGCAGTTCTTC.

The chain uses TRBV6-5 and TRBJ1-2, with a possible D match to TRBD1 (6 bases). The germline CDR1 and CDR2 sequences are MNHEY and SVGAGI. Trimming shortened V by 1 base and J by 5 bases, and 11 bases separated the two germline ends. This CDR3 has 14 residues. The CDR3 spells CASSYYSGVYGYTF. The CDR3 DNA reads as TGTGCCAGCAGTTACTACTCAGGGGTTTATGGCTACACCTTC.

The gene calls are TRBV28 and TRBJ1-1; 7 bases agree with TRBD1. The germline gives CDR1 MDHEN, CDR2 SYDVKM. After removal of 6 bases from V and 5 bases from J, the junction contained 18 bases not matched to a gene. This CDR3 is 17 amino acids long. CDR3 amino acids: CASRTDYYSGGRTEAFF. Written as DNA, the CDR3 is TGTGCCAGCAGAACAGATTACTATTCAGGGGGGCGGACTGAAGCTTTCTTT.

The sample holds a few counts of this clone. The chain has TRBV28 and TRBJ1-2; no clear D gene. The CDR3 is 15 amino acids. With 2 bases removed from V and 10 bases from J, the gap between germline ends came to 20 bases. Germline CDR1 MDHEN, CDR2 SYDVKM. This chain's CDR3 is CASSLTADRGIDYTF. For the CDR3, the DNA is TGTGCCAGCAGTTTAACCGCGGACCGGGGAATAGACTACACCTTC.

This clone showed up just a few times. The chain is built from TRBV4-1 and TRBJ2-3; 12 bases match TRBD2. Germline V gene lookup returns CDR1 MGHRA and CDR2 YSYEKL. After removal of 3 bases from V and 4 bases from J, the junction contained 5 bases not matched to a gene. The CDR3 totals 16 residues. DNA for the CDR3: TGCGCCAGCAGCCACACGACTAGCGGGAGCTCAGATACGCAGTATTTT. It encodes CASSHTTSGSSDTQYF.

The chain links TRBV7-2 to TRBJ1-1; D may be TRBD1 (5 bases). The V and J ends lost 5 bases and 4 bases respectively, with 11 bases between them. Germline-derived CDR1 and CDR2 are SGHTA and FQGNSA. The CDR3 length is 13 residues. This CDR3 is CASSPRGGTEAFF. CDR3 bases: TGTGCCAGCAGCCCCCGGGGGGGCACTGAAGCTTTCTTT.

V and J are TRBV5-6 and TRBJ1-2, with no clear D. The CDR3 covers 11 residues. Germline V lookup: CDR1 SGHDT, CDR2 YYEEEE. Trimming removed 5 bases from V and 8 bases from J, with 10 bases in between. As DNA, the CDR3 is TGTGCCAGCAGTTTTGGGCCAGGCTACACCTTC. Amino acids: CASSFGPGYTF.

CDR3: CASSLVTLAGVPSSYEQYF. CDR3 nucleotide sequence: TGTGCCAGCAGCTTAGTTACTCTAGCGGGAGTTCCCTCCTCCTACGAGCAGTACTTC. The rearrangement links TRBV11-3 to TRBJ2-7; TRBD2 aligns across 10 bases. The germline V gene encodes CDR1 SGHNT and CDR2 YENEEA. V lost 1 base to trimming and J lost 0 bases; unmatched junction nucleotides: 12. The CDR3 spans 19 residues.

This rearrangement joins TRBV7-9 to TRBJ2-1; perhaps TRBD2 as D (6 bases). Germline values: CDR1 SEHNR, CDR2 FQNEAQ (reference sequence). This CDR3 spans 16 amino acids. The V end lost 4 bases, the J end lost 10 bases, and 23 bases lay between the germline ends. The CDR3 is CASSSVRALEGWEQFF. Written as DNA, the CDR3 is TGTGCCAGCAGCTCCGTACGGGCGTTGGAGGGCTGGGAGCAGTTCTTC.

The chain joins TRBV6-5 to TRBJ2-7, with D possibly matching TRBD1 (6 bases). The CDR3 contains 15 residues. V dropped 2 bases and J dropped 1 base, with 12 bases sitting between them. CDR1 MNHEY and CDR2 SVGAGI come from the germline V gene. The CDR3 DNA follows: TGTGCCAGCAGTTACATGGGCCAGGGGTCCTACGAGCAGTACTTC. As protein: CASSYMGQGSYEQYF.

This chain uses TRBV28 with TRBJ1-2; 9 positions match TRBD1. Losses at the gene ends were 8 bases for V and 3 bases for J; bases not matched to a gene: 7. The V gene's germline CDR1 is MDHEN and CDR2 SYDVKM. The CDR3 has 14 amino acids. Here the CDR3 reads CASRTGTGHYGYTF. CDR3 nucleotide sequence: TGTGCCAGCCGAACCGGGACAGGGCACTATGGCTACACCTTC.

The gene calls are TRBV2 and TRBJ2-3; 12 bases fit TRBD2. This CDR3 comprises 15 residues. The J segment lost 8 bases and the V segment lost 1 base, leaving 4 bases of the junction unmatched. Germline loops: CDR1 SNHLY, CDR2 FYNNEI. The DNA of the CDR3 is TGTGCCAGCAGTGAAGTACTAGCGGGGGGCGGTACGCAGTATTTT. Amino acid sequence: CASSEVLAGGGTQYF.

Only one count was recorded for this clone. J is TRBJ2-7 and V is TRBV19; D is possibly TRBD1 or TRBD2 (5 bases each). CDR1 is LNHDA and CDR2 is SQIVND in the germline V gene (reference sequence). Trimming shortened V by 6 bases and J by 2 bases, and 17 bases separated the two germline ends. The CDR3 totals 15 residues. The chain's CDR3 is CASSGDGLSTYEQYF. The CDR3 DNA reads as TGTGCCAGTAGCGGGGACGGTTTGTCAACCTACGAGCAGTACTTC.

The sample holds a few counts of this clone. The chain links TRBV30 to TRBJ1-5; D uncertain. Germline V gene lookup returns CDR1 GTSNPN and CDR2 SVGIG (reference sequence). V lost 3 bases, J lost 3 bases, and 9 bases lay in between. This CDR3 comprises 13 residues. The CDR3 loop reads CAWRPDINQPQHF. The CDR3 coding sequence is TGTGCCTGGAGGCCAGACATCAATCAGCCCCAGCATTTT.

The V call is TRBV28, the J call TRBJ1-1, with D maybe TRBD1 (6 bases). Trimming took off 4 bases at V and 6 bases at J, with 18 bases between the two ends. The CDR3 spans 15 residues. Germline values: CDR1 MDHEN, CDR2 SYDVKM. DNA for the CDR3: TGTGCCAGCAGTTCCCCCAGGGGATCCCATGCTGAAGCTTTCTTT. This gives the protein CASSSPRGSHAEAFF.

The chain employs TRBV6-5 and TRBJ2-1; 8 nucleotides match TRBD2. V shed 7 bases and J 4 bases; nucleotides not matched to a gene: 6. CDR3 size: 14 residues. Germline CDR1 is MNHEY and CDR2 is SVGAGI. This chain's CDR3 is CASTPGLEYNEQFF. The CDR3 region has the DNA TGTGCCAGCACCCCGGGACTAGAGTACAATGAGCAGTTCTTC.

V usage is TRBV27 and J usage is TRBJ2-7, with D possibly matching TRBD1 (5 bases). Trimming took 7 bases from V and 0 from J, leaving 13 bases between them. Per the germline V gene, CDR1 is MNHEY and CDR2 is SMNVEV (reference sequence). The CDR3 length is 14 residues. The CDR3 protein is CASMTVPYSYEQYF. CDR3 in DNA: TGTGCCAGCATGACAGTCCCTTACTCCTACGAGCAGTACTTC.